This TCR beta chain was captured by sequencing in a study of T-cell reconstitution after alpha-beta-depleted transplantation in children. Study-wide points: TCRbeta diversity was high at day 60 in some patients (a result of surviving recipient T cells and thymic progenitors). Reportedly, roughly two months post-transplant, alpha-beta T cells arose from several hundred expanded graft clones.

Per germline, CDR1 ENHRY and CDR2 SYGVKD. The J segment lost 6 bases and the V segment lost 2 bases, leaving 7 bases of the junction unmatched. The CDR3 sequence is 15 residues long. Note on this clonotype: Its cognate antigen is unknown.

Unique molecular identifiers were built into the TCRbeta library. TCRdb reprocessed the PCR reads via MiXCR and lists one record per CDR3 protein. Here the sample spans over 150,000 distinct CDR3 sequences, approximately 6.9% being singletons. The gene calls are TRBV10-3 and TRBJ2-1; 7 bases map to TRBD2. The TCR was taken from a boy younger than 10 with acute lymphoblastic leukemia, due to receive a stem cell transplant. This specimen consisted of PBMCs, obtained before TCRalphabeta/CD19-depleted stem cell transplant. In DNA form, the CDR3 reads TGTGCCATCAGTGAGACTACCGGGAGGTCCAATGAGCAGTTCTTC. This sequence encodes CAISETTGRSNEQFF.